Sequencing of this T cell receptor beta chain was carried out in a study of early T cells in non-severe SARS-CoV-2 infection. Study overall: From unsorted whole blood, bulk RNA was sequenced, and the chains remained unpaired. General observations from the study: Anti-spike CD8 responses were favored by VDJdb matching, which missed private and CD4 specificities.

There are many counts of this clonotype. Its antigen is as yet unknown. CDR3 size: 13 residues. Trimming took off 6 bases at V and 4 bases at J, with 12 bases between the two ends. The TCR library protocol was used to attach unique molecular identifiers. These identifiers were attached to individual cDNA molecules. TCRdb ran MiXCR on the 5' RACE reads and lists one entry per CDR3 protein. The top ten hold around 5.1% of the sample, which has roughly 40,000 distinct CDR3 sequences, around 6.9% seen once. The rearrangement joins TRBV12-3 or TRBV12-4 to TRBJ1-1, with D possibly being TRBD1 (6 bases). The sequencing sample was made of whole blood. The sequence came from an adult who was a healthcare worker with PCR-confirmed SARS-CoV-2 infection or an uninfected control (not recorded which). As DNA, the CDR3 is TGTGCCAGCAGCGGGGACATTCGCACTGAAGCTTTCTTT. This translates into CASSGDIRTEAFF.